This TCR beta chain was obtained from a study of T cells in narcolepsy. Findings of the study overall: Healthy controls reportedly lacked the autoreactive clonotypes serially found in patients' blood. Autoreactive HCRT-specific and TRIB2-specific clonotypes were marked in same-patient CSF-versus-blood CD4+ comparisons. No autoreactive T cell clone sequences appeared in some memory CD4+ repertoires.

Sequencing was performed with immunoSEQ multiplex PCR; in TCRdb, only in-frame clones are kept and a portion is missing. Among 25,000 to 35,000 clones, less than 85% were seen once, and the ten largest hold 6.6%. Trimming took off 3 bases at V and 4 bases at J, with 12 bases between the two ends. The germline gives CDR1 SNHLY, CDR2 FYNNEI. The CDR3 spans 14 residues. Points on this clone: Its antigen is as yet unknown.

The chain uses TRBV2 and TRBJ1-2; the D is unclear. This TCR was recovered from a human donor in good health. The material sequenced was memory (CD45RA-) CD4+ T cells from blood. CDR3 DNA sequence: TGTGCCAGCAGTGAGAGTTGGCAGTCCTATGGCTACACCTTC. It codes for CASSESWQSYGYTF.